These 26 T cell receptor beta chains were all obtained from the same sample, sequenced in a study of blood T cell repertoires in COVID-19. Sequencing was performed with immunoSEQ multiplex PCR; in TCRdb, only in-frame clones are kept and a portion is missing. The sample carries approximately 180,000 clones, 65% to 90% recorded once. The specimen sequenced was PBMCs or T cells enriched from blood (not recorded which). These receptors were obtained from a woman aged 60-75 years with acute COVID-19.

The chain recombines TRBV28 with TRBJ1-5; 7 bases agree with TRBD1. The CDR3 totals 15 residues. The germline V gene encodes CDR1 MDHEN and CDR2 SYDVKM. The V segment lost 6 bases and the J segment 0 bases; nucleotides outside the gene matches: 5. The DNA of the CDR3 is TGTGCCAGCAGAATAGGGGGCGTTAGCAATCAGCCCCAGCATTTT. It encodes CASRIGGVSNQPQHF.

The chain recombines TRBV5-1 with TRBJ1-2, with D possibly matching TRBD1 (5 bases). The CDR3 has 17 amino acids. Trimming left V 0 bases short and J 0 bases short, with 15 bases between. Germline CDR1 SGHRS, CDR2 YFSETQ. The DNA for the CDR3 is TGCGCCAGCAGCTTGGGAGGGACTAGTACAGCTAACTATGGCTACACCTTC. It encodes CASSLGGTSTANYGYTF.

V gene TRBV24-1 combines with J gene TRBJ2-7; tentatively, D is TRBD1 (5 bases). Looked up from germline, CDR1 is KGHDR and CDR2 is SFDVKD. This CDR3 has 14 amino acids. Trimming left V 4 bases short and J 5 bases short, with 14 bases between. The CDR3 spells CATSEPDSVDEQYF. The CDR3 nucleotides are TGTGCCACCAGTGAACCTGACAGTGTCGACGAGCAGTACTTC.

The rearrangement joins TRBV19 to TRBJ2-1; TRBD1 matches at 9 bases. Trimming cost V 5 bases and J 3 bases; bases outside gene matches: 11. Germline V gives CDR1 LNHDA, CDR2 SQIVND (reference sequence). The CDR3 runs 17 residues. For the CDR3, the DNA is TGTGCCAGTAGTTTGGGATTTCCGGGACAGGGCTACAATGAGCAGTTCTTC. Its translation is CASSLGFPGQGYNEQFF.

CDR3 in amino acids: CAWSTGGLTEAFF. The DNA for the CDR3 is TGTGCCTGGAGTACAGGGGGGTTGACTGAAGCTTTCTTT. The chain employs TRBV30 and TRBJ1-1, with TRBD1 identical over 8 bases. The V and J ends lost 2 bases and 5 bases, in that order; junction bases with no gene match: 4. Germline CDR1 is GTSNPN and CDR2 is SVGIG (reference sequence). CDR3 length: 13 amino acids.

The chain combines TRBV4-1 with TRBJ2-1; 9 bases are shared with TRBD2. The CDR3 contains 16 residues. V gave up 4 bases and J gave up 8 bases; unmatched junction bases: 12. CDR1 is MGHRA, CDR2 YSYEKL, per germline. The CDR3 DNA sequence: TGCGCCAGCAGCCGGATACTAGCGGGCGCTGTAGATGAGCAGTTCTTC. Translating it yields CASSRILAGAVDEQFF.

The DNA for the CDR3 is TGCGCCAGCAGTGAAGGGGAGGCTGCGGGGGGTGAGCAGTTCTTC. Translating it yields CASSEGEAAGGEQFF. The chain is built from TRBV10-1 and TRBJ2-1, with TRBD2 identical over 8 bases. The CDR3 contains 15 residues. Germline assignment: CDR1 WNHNN and CDR2 SYGVQD (reference sequence). The J segment lost 9 bases and the V segment lost 3 bases, leaving 10 bases of the junction unmatched.

This clone was recorded only once. J is TRBJ1-3 and V is TRBV5-6; a possible D gene is TRBD1 (5 bases). CDR1 and CDR2 from the germline V gene are SGHDT and YYEEEE. The CDR3 spans 15 residues. V was pared by 3 bases and J by 1 base, with 11 bases between. CDR3 DNA: TGTGCCAGCAGCTGGGGACTGGCATCTGGAAACACCATATATTTT. Its translation: CASSWGLASGNTIYF.

This clone was counted between two and nine times. The genes are TRBV7-2 and TRBJ1-3, with a tentative D call TRBD1 (5 bases). Germline CDR1 reads SGHTA; CDR2 reads FQGNSA. This CDR3 is built from 17 residues. V was cut by 7 bases and J by 2 bases, with 21 bases left in between. CDR3: CASTGVGLRMAGNTIYF. CDR3 DNA sequence: TGTGCCAGCACGGGGGTGGGGCTTCGGATGGCTGGAAACACCATATATTTT.

The V call is TRBV3-1 (or the pseudogene TRBV3-2), the J call TRBJ2-4, with a weak D call TRBD1 (5 bases). Trimming removed 3 bases from V and 2 bases from J, with 8 bases in between. Germline CDR1 reads LGHDT; CDR2 reads YNNKEL (reference sequence). This CDR3 has 14 amino acids. CDR3 residues: CASSHRGTKNIQYF. The CDR3 nucleotides read TGTGCCAGCAGCCATAGGGGAACCAAAAACATTCAGTACTTC.

The chain employs TRBV28 and TRBJ1-2; 10 bases align to TRBD1. J gave up 7 bases and V 4 bases, and 6 bases lay outside the gene matches. CDR1 MDHEN and CDR2 SYDVKM come from the germline V gene. The CDR3 runs 14 residues. The CDR3 sequence is CASSSGTGARGYTF. CDR3 coding DNA: TGTGCCAGCAGTTCCGGGACAGGGGCTCGTGGCTACACCTTC.

This clone appeared a single time. This rearrangement joins TRBV7-2 to TRBJ1-2; 7 bases agree with TRBD1. Germline CDR1 reads SGHTA; CDR2 reads FQGNSA. V gave up 5 bases and J gave up 6 bases; unmatched junction bases: 3. The CDR3 length is 12 residues. The CDR3 region is CASSLTGNGYTF. Written as DNA, the CDR3 is TGTGCCAGCAGCCTGACAGGGAATGGCTACACCTTC.

The chain links TRBV7-9 to TRBJ1-1, with D perhaps TRBD1 (6 bases). Germline V lookup: CDR1 SEHNR, CDR2 FQNEAQ (reference sequence). CDR3 length equals 15 residues. V was shortened by 0 bases and J by 4 bases, with 12 bases between the two germline ends. The chain's CDR3 is CASSLAQGTGTEAFF. For the CDR3, the DNA is TGTGCCAGCAGCTTAGCGCAGGGGACGGGCACTGAAGCTTTCTTT.

Concerning this clone: The conserved phenylalanine or tryptophan normally closing the CDR3 is absent here, so this likely arose from a read error. Because the CDR3's place on the DNA is in doubt, the DNA is left out and the CDR3 is given as listed by TCRdb. This chain uses TRBV24-1 with TRBJ1-2; the D call of TRBD1 is as the table states it, not checked on the DNA. 12 amino acids form the CDR3, both terminal residues included. CDR1 is KGHDR and CDR2 is SFDVKD in the germline V gene. CDR3 region: CARGPEDSTRPV.

V usage is TRBV7-2 and J usage is TRBJ2-4; the match to TRBD1 covers 9 bases. This CDR3 has 15 amino acids. Germline assignment: CDR1 SGHTA and CDR2 FQGNSA. V gave up 5 bases and J gave up 6 bases; unmatched junction bases: 8. The CDR3 loop reads CASSGTGGGGNIQYF. The CDR3 DNA reads as TGTGCCAGCAGCGGAACAGGGGGCGGTGGAAACATTCAGTACTTC.

This clone came up a few times. The J gene is TRBJ1-5, the V gene TRBV2; D remains ambiguous. In germline, CDR1 is SNHLY, CDR2 FYNNEI. Trimming left V 2 bases short and J 0 bases short, with 8 bases between. The CDR3 sequence is 15 residues long. CDR3 protein: CASSEQIPSNQPQHF. CDR3 in DNA: TGTGCCAGCAGTGAACAGATCCCTAGCAATCAGCCCCAGCATTTT.

The CDR3, as DNA: TGTGCCAGCAGCTTAGGGGCAGGGGACACCGGGGAGCTGTTTTTT. Its translation is CASSLGAGDTGELFF. The chain links TRBV5-4 to TRBJ2-2, with D possibly being TRBD1 (6 bases). The CDR3 has 15 amino acids. The V gene lost 2 bases and the J gene lost 3 bases, with 11 bases spanning the gap. The germline V gene encodes CDR1 SGHNT and CDR2 YYREEE (reference sequence). Drawing the rest from reference TRBV5-4 and TRBJ2-2, the complete variable domain is ETGVTQSPTHLIKTRGQQVTLRCSSQSGHNTVSWYQQALGQGPQFIFQYYREEENGRGNFPPRFSGLQFPNYSSELNVNALELDDSALYLCASSLGAGDTGELFFGEGSRLTVL.

The chain has TRBV2 and TRBJ2-1; TRBD2 is a possible D gene (6 bases). The germline V gene encodes CDR1 SNHLY and CDR2 FYNNEI. The CDR3 totals 12 residues. Trimming stripped 5 bases from V and 6 bases from J, with 8 bases between. CDR3 in DNA: TGTGCCAGCAGTTCGACTAGCAATGAGCAGTTCTTC. Encoded protein: CASSSTSNEQFF.

The chain couples TRBV7-2 to TRBJ1-1; D is uncertain. Trimming removed 4 bases at V and 0 bases at J, with 12 bases between. Germline V lookup: CDR1 SGHTA, CDR2 FQGNSA. CDR3 length: 15 amino acids. The CDR3 DNA follows: TGTGCCAGCAGCTCGGGAGGGATTATGAACACTGAAGCTTTCTTT. Translated: CASSSGGIMNTEAFF.

The V gene is TRBV2, the J gene TRBJ1-5; D not resolved. The CDR3 extends over 14 amino acids. Germline assignment: CDR1 SNHLY and CDR2 FYNNEI. V lost 6 bases and J 0 bases, leaving 9 bases between the germline ends. The DNA of the CDR3 is TGTGCCAGCAGGAGCGGGAATAGCAATCAGCCCCAGCATTTT. Amino acid sequence: CASRSGNSNQPQHF.

This chain links TRBV5-5 with TRBJ2-3; TRBD1 might be the D (6 bases). Trimming removed 2 bases at V and 0 bases at J, with 7 bases between. Per germline, CDR1 SGHKS and CDR2 YYEKEE (reference sequence). The CDR3 contains 14 residues. CDR3 coding DNA: TGTGCCAGCAGCTTCGGGACAAGCACAGATACGCAGTATTTT. Its protein product is CASSFGTSTDTQYF. Drawing the rest from reference TRBV5-5 and TRBJ2-3, the complete variable domain is DAGVTQSPTHLIKTRGQQVTLRCSPISGHKSVSWYQQVLGQGPQFIFQYYEKEERGRGNFPDRFSARQFPNYSSELNVNALLLGDSALYLCASSFGTSTDTQYFGPGTRLTVL.

V gene TRBV6-5 combines with J gene TRBJ1-1; no definite D call. The germline V gene has CDR1 MNHEY and CDR2 SVGAGI. V lost 10 bases and J 2 bases, leaving 17 bases between the germline ends. This CDR3 spans 14 amino acids. CDR3 in DNA: TGTGCCACCAGGTTCTTTTCTTCTAACACTGAAGCTTTCTTT. This codes for CATRFFSSNTEAFF.

This clone was found a few times. The chain couples TRBV27 to TRBJ1-6; D is undetermined. The CDR3 covers 15 residues. Germline CDR1 and CDR2: MNHEY and SMNVEV (reference sequence). Deletions cut 7 bases from V and 4 bases from J, with 14 bases between. CDR3 bases: TGTGCCAGCAAAACTCAGGCCGAATATAATTCACCCCTCCACTTT. This gives the protein CASKTQAEYNSPLHF.

This clone was found once. The chain carries TRBV27 and TRBJ2-3; 10 bases fit TRBD1. Per germline, CDR1 MNHEY and CDR2 SMNVEV (reference sequence). J gave up 5 bases and V 4 bases, and 3 bases lay outside the gene matches. CDR3 length: 14 residues. The CDR3 region is CASSSTGGRDTQYF. CDR3 DNA sequence: TGTGCCAGCAGTTCGACAGGGGGCCGAGATACGCAGTATTTT.

V usage is TRBV11-2 and J usage is TRBJ1-6; 7 bases line up with TRBD1. The CDR3 is made up of 15 amino acids. CDR1 is SGHAT, CDR2 FQNNGV, per germline. The V segment lost 5 bases and the J segment 7 bases; nucleotides outside the gene matches: 8. The chain's CDR3 is CASSLETGNNSPLHF. The CDR3 DNA reads as TGTGCCAGCAGCCTGGAGACAGGGAACAATTCACCCCTCCACTTT.

This chain uses TRBV19 with TRBJ2-6; 12 bases line up with TRBD1. J was trimmed by 3 bases and V by 5 bases; bases with no gene match: 5. Looked up from germline, CDR1 is LNHDA and CDR2 is SQIVND (reference sequence). The CDR3 is 17 residues long. CDR3 nucleotide sequence: TGTGCCAGTAGTCCGGGACAGGGGGCGGTTGGGGCCAACGTCCTGACTTTC. Translation: CASSPGQGAVGANVLTF.